This T cell receptor beta chain was profiled in a study of blood T cell repertoires in COVID-19. As for the study in general: There were acute and convalescent COVID-19 samples, and they came from the United States, Italy and Spain. PBMCs, B-cell-depleted T cells, or T cells were the source of the cDNA or gDNA that made up the material.

Germline assignment: CDR1 KGHSH and CDR2 LQKENI. This CDR3 spans 18 amino acids. The V end was cut by 3 bases, the J end by 0 bases, with 20 bases between. Study processing details: How many nucleated cells were present was estimated from reference gene primer amplification. Generated by immunoSEQ multiplex PCR, the TCRdb table keeps only in-frame clones and is missing some. V and J calls and clone size are those listed in that table; D and trimming were worked out from the DNA. The table has about 140,000 clones, under 90% seen once. This TCR came from a woman of 80 years or more in a cohort sampled during active or convalescent COVID-19. Sequenced sample: peripheral blood. V and J are TRBV18 and TRBJ1-1; weak D call: TRBD1 (6 bases). CDR3 DNA sequence: TGTGCCAGCTCACCCCTCGGGGGCGGGAGCACCATGAACACTGAAGCTTTCTTT. Residues: CASSPLGGGSTMNTEAFF.